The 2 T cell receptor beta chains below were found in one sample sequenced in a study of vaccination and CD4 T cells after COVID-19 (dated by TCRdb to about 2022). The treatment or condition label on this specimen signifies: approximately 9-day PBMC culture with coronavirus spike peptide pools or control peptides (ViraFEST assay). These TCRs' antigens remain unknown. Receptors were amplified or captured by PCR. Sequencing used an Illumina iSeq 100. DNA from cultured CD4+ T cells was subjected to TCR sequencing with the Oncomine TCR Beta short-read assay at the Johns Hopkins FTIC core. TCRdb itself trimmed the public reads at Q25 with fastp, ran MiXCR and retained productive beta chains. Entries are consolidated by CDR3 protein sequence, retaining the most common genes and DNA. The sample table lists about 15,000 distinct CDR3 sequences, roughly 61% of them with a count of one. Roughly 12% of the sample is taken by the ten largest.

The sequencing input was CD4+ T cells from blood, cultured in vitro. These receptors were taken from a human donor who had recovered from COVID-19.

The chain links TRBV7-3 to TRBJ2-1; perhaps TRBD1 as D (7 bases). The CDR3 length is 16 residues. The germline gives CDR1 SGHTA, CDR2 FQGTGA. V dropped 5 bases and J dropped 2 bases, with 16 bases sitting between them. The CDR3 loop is CASSKGGGTAYNEQFF. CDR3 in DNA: TGTGCCAGCAGCAAGGGGGGTGGGACAGCCTACAATGAGCAGTTCTTC.

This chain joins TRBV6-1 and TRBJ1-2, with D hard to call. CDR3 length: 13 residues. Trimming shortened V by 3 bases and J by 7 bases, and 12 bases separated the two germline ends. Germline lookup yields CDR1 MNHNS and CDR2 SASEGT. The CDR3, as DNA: TGTGCCAGCAGTGAGAGGACGGGATCTGGCTACACCTTC. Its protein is CASSERTGSGYTF.